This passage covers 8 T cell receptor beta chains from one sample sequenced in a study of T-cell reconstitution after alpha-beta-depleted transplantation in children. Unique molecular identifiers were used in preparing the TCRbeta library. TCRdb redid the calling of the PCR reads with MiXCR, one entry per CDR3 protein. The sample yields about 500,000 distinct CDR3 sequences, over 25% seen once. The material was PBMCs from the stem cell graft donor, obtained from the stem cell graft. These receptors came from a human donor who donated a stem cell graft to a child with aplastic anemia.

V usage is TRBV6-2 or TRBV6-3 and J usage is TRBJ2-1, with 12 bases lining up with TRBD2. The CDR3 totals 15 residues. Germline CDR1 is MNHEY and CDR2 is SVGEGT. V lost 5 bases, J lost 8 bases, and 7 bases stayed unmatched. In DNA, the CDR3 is TGTGCCAGCAGTAGACTAGCGGGAGTGGGGCATGAGCAGTTCTTC. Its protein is CASSRLAGVGHEQFF.

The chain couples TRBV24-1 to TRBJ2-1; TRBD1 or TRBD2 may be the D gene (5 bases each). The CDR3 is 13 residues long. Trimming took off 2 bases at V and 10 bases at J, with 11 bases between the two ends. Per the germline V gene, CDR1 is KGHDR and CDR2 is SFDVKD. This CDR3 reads CATSDSRGTEQFF. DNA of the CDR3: TGTGCCACCAGTGATTCGCGTGGGACCGAGCAGTTCTTC.

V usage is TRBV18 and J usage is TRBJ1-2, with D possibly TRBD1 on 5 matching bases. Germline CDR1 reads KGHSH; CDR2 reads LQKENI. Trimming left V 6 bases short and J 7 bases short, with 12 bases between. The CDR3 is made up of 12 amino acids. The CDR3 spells CASSPGESGYTF. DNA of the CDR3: TGTGCCAGCTCCCCGGGGGAGAGTGGCTACACCTTC. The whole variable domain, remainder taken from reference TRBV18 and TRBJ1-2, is NAGVMQNPRHLVRRRGQEARLRCSPMKGHSHVYWYRQLPEEGLKFMVYLQKENIIDESGMPKERFSAEFPKEGPSILRIQQVVRGDSAAYFCASSPGESGYTFGSGTRLTVV.

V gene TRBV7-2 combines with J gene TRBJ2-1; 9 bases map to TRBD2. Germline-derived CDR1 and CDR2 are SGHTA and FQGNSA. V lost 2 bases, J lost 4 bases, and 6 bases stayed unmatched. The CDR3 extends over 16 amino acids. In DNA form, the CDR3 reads TGTGCCAGCAGCTTAACGAGCGGGAGGCCGTACAATGAGCAGTTCTTC. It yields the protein CASSLTSGRPYNEQFF.

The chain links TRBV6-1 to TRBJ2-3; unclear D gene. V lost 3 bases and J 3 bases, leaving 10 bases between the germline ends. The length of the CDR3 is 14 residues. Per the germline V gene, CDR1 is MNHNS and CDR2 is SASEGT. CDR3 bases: TGTGCCAGCAGTGATGGATTGGGGACAGATACGCAGTATTTT. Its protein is CASSDGLGTDTQYF.

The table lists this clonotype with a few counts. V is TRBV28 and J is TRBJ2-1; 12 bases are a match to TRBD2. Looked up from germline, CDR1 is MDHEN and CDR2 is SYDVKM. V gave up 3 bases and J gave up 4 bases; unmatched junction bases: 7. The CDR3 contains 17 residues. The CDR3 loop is CASSLSLAGGYYNEQFF. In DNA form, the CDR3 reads TGTGCCAGCAGTTTGTCACTAGCGGGAGGTTATTACAATGAGCAGTTCTTC. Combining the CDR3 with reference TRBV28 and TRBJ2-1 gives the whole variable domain DVKVTQSSRYLVKRTGEKVFLECVQDMDHENMFWYRQDPGLGLRLIYFSYDVKMKEKGDIPEGYSVSREKKERFSLILESASTNQTSMYLCASSLSLAGGYYNEQFFGPGTRLTVL.

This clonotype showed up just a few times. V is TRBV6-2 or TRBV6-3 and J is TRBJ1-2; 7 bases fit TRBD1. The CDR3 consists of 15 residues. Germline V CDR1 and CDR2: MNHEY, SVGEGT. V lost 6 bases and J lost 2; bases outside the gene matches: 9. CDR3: CASSPSGQANYGYTF. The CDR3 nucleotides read TGTGCCAGCAGCCCCTCCGGACAGGCGAACTATGGCTACACCTTC.

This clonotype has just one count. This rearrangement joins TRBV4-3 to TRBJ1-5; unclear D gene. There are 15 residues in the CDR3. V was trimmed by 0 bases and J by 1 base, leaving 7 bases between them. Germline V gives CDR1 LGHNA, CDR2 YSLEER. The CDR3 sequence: CASSQDLWSNQPQHF. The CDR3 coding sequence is TGCGCCAGCAGCCAAGATCTGTGGAGCAATCAGCCCCAGCATTTT.